Sequencing of this TCR beta chain was carried out in a study of monozygotic twins with cystic fibrosis. Findings of the study overall: No link emerged between shared CDR3 counts and age, concordance or severity. Clonality was generally low (median roughly 0.01), higher in the most severe patients. J usage was most co-twin-similar in 8 of 16 pairs, V in 13. Monozygotic CF twins shared more identical nucleotide clonotypes than unrelated patients.

This clone was observed once. Its antigen is not known. Profiling relied on immunoSEQ multiplex PCR, and the TCRdb table lists in-frame clones only, not all of them. The sample holds some 35,000 clones, around 65% seen once. This CDR3 is built from 14 residues. Trimming stripped 4 bases from V and 2 bases from J, with 11 bases between. Germline V lookup: CDR1 MDHEN, CDR2 SYDVKM. This TCR was recovered from a girl aged 10 to 17 with cystic fibrosis. What was sequenced was blood. The J gene is TRBJ1-2, the V gene TRBV28; D ambiguous. The CDR3, as DNA: TGTGCCAGCAGTTCTCCCGAACCGAACTATGGCTACACCTTC. Protein sequence: CASSSPEPNYGYTF.